Following are 3 T cell receptor beta chains from one sample sequenced in a study of regulatory and conventional T cells in RAG deficiency. Blood CD4+ CD25-low CD127-high conventional T cells supplied the genomic DNA template. This table comes from immunoSEQ multiplex PCR, and its TCRdb copy is limited to in-frame clones, with some not included. The table has about 12,000 clones, roughly 93% seen once. These data were also reused for a study on regulatory T cells. That source notes: The primer mix had 52 TRBV and 13 TRBJ primers.

Sequenced material: CD4+ effector T cells sorted from blood. Receptor source: a human donor in good health.

The chain recombines TRBV28 with TRBJ1-1; D is unclear. Germline V gene lookup returns CDR1 MDHEN and CDR2 SYDVKM. V lost 5 bases and J 1 base, leaving 8 bases between the germline ends. This CDR3 spans 13 amino acids. The CDR3 DNA follows: TGTGCCAGCAGTACGGGAAGGAACACTGAAGCTTTCTTT. This encodes CASSTGRNTEAFF.

The chain has TRBV6-1 and TRBJ2-7, with TRBD2 matching 10 bases. Germline CDR1 MNHNS, CDR2 SASEGT. The CDR3 covers 13 residues. The V gene end was trimmed by 6 bases and the J gene end by 6 bases; junction bases not matched to a gene: 5. The CDR3 DNA follows: TGTGCCAGCAGCCCAGCGGGGGGGCCCGAGCAGTACTTC. This codes for CASSPAGGPEQYF.

The chain employs TRBV7-9 and TRBJ1-3, with 8 positions matching TRBD1. The CDR3 consists of 16 residues. Germline values: CDR1 SEHNR, CDR2 FQNEAQ (reference sequence). Unmatched junction bases numbered 4, after V lost 3 bases and J lost 0 bases. CDR3 protein: CASSFPTGGSGNTIYF. CDR3 coding DNA: TGTGCCAGCAGCTTCCCAACAGGGGGCTCTGGAAACACCATATATTTT.